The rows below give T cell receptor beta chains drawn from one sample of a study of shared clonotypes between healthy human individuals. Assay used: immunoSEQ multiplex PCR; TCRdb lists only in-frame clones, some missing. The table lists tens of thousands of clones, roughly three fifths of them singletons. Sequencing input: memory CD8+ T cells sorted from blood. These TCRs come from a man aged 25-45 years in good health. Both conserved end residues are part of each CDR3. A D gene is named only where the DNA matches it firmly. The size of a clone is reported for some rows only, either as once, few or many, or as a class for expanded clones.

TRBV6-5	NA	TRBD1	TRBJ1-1	CASSPTGGANTEAFF	TGTGCCAGCAGTCCTACAGGGGGTGCGAACACTGAAGCTTTCTTT
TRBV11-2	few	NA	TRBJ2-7	CASSPRESYEQYF	TGTGCCAGCAGCCCCAGGGAATCCTACGAGCAGTACTTC
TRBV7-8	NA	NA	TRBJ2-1	CASSPPRMNSYNEQFF	TGTGCCAGCAGCCCCCCGAGGATGAACTCCTACAATGAGCAGTTCTTC
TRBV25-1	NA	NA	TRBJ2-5	CASSGSTVELQETQYF	TGTGCCAGCAGTGGTTCGACGGTAGAGCTTCAAGAGACCCAGTACTTC
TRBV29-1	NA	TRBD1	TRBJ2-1	CSVRRGTGNDNEQFF	TGCAGCGTTCGGCGGGGGACAGGGAACGACAATGAGCAGTTCTTC
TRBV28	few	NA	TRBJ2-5	CASTPRRGPGETQYF	TGTGCCAGCACTCCTCGACGAGGGCCCGGCGAGACCCAGTACTTC
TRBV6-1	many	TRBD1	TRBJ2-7	CASSTGTGGYEQYF	TGTGCCAGCAGTACCGGGACAGGGGGCTACGAGCAGTACTTC
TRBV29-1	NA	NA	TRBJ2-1	CIVVASHNEQFF	TGCATCGTAGTGGCTAGCCACAATGAGCAGTTCTTC
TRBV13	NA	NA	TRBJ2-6	CASSPVTGANVLTF	TGTGCCAGCAGTCCCGTTACTGGGGCCAACGTCCTGACTTTC
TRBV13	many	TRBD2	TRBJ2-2	CASSPTSGDTGELFF	TGTGCCAGCAGCCCGACTAGCGGGGACACCGGGGAGCTGTTTTTT
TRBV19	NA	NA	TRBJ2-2	CASSIPSWNTGELFF	TGTGCCAGTAGTATCCCCAGCTGGAACACCGGGGAGCTGTTTTTT
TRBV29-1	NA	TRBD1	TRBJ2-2	CSVARTGQTGELFF	TGCAGCGTTGCACGGACAGGGCAAACCGGGGAGCTGTTTTTT
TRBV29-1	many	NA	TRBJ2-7	CSVVYSYSYEQYF	TGCAGCGTGGTATATAGCTACTCCTACGAGCAGTACTTC
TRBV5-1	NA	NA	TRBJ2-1	CASSLEGRGVEEQFF	TGCGCCAGCAGCTTGGAGGGCAGGGGAGTAGAGGAGCAGTTCTTC
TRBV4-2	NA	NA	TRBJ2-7	CASSQDLGAAYEQYF	TGTGCCAGCAGCCAAGATCTTGGCGCGGCCTACGAGCAGTACTTC
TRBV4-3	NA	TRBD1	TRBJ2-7	CASSQEGQGARGYEQYF	TGCGCCAGCAGCCAAGAGGGACAGGGGGCCAGAGGCTACGAGCAGTACTTC
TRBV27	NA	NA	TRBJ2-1	CASSLARYHNEQFF	TGTGCCAGCAGTTTAGCTAGGTATCACAATGAGCAGTTCTTC
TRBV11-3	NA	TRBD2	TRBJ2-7	CASSPGLAGGEQYF	TGTGCCAGCAGCCCGGGACTAGCGGGAGGAGAGCAGTACTTC
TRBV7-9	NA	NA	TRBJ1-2	CASVQFFYGYTF	TGTGCCAGTGTACAGTTTTTCTATGGCTACACCTTC
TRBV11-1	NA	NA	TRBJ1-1	CASSLWEHTEAFF	TGTGCCAGCAGCTTATGGGAACACACTGAAGCTTTCTTT
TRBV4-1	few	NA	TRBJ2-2	CASSQVTDSNTGELFF	TGCGCCAGCAGCCAAGTGACGGATTCGAACACCGGGGAGCTGTTTTTT
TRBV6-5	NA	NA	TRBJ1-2	CASSYSGFNYGYTF	TGTGCCAGCAGTTACTCAGGTTTTAACTATGGCTACACCTTC
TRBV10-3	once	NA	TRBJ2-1	CAIYRLGAINEQFF	TGTGCCATCTACCGACTAGGGGCTATAAATGAGCAGTTCTTC
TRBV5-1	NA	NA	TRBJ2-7	CASSLARVGGGEQYF	TGCGCCAGCAGCTTGGCCCGCGTGGGGGGCGGCGAGCAGTACTTC
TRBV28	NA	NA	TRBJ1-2	CASSSGGYGYTF	TGTGCCAGCAGTTCTGGTGGCTATGGCTACACCTTC
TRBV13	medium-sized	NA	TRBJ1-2	CASSLGNEQGYWANLEKLNYGYTF	TGTGCCAGCAGCTTAGGAAATGAACAGGGTTACTGGGCTAACCTCGAGAAGTTAAACTATGGCTACACCTTC
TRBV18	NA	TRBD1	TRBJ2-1	CASSRGQGGEQFF	TGTGCCAGCTCAAGGGGACAGGGGGGTGAGCAGTTCTTC